The next 24 T cell receptor beta chains were all read from a single sample in a study of PD-1 blockade in classical Hodgkin lymphoma. Time point specified: cycle 4 day 1 (C4D1), after five to seven weeks of nivolumab. All patients experienced relapse after autologous stem cell transplantation, and brentuximab vedotin exposure was variable. Researchers report purifying CD4+ T cells from thawed PBMCs by magnetic negative selection. Data came from immunoSEQ multiplex PCR; TCRdb stores just in-frame clones and leaves some out. Of about 18,000 clones in the sample, more than 65% were seen once. The sequenced sample was CD4+ T cells from blood, obtained before the fourth cycle of nivolumab. The receptor set was obtained from a human donor with classical Hodgkin lymphoma.

The chain joins TRBV5-1 to TRBJ1-1; a possible D gene is TRBD1 (5 bases). The germline V and J ends were trimmed by 0 bases and 7 bases, with 7 bases remaining between them. CDR3 length equals 12 residues. Germline V gene lookup returns CDR1 SGHRS and CDR2 YFSETQ. DNA of the CDR3: TGCGCCAGCAGCTTGGGAAGGGGTGAAGCTTTCTTT. Translating it yields CASSLGRGEAFF.

This chain links TRBV5-1 with TRBJ2-1, with 10 bases fitting TRBD2. CDR1 is SGHRS, CDR2 YFSETQ, per germline. V shed 4 bases and J 7 bases; nucleotides not matched to a gene: 8. The CDR3 spans 15 residues. The chain's CDR3 is CASSPLASGGNEQFF. CDR3 bases: TGCGCCAGCAGCCCGCTTGCTAGCGGGGGAAATGAGCAGTTCTTC.

The rearrangement links TRBV7-6 to TRBJ2-1, with D perhaps TRBD2 (6 bases). There are 15 residues in the CDR3. V lost 4 bases, J lost 5 bases, and 15 bases lay in between. CDR1 and CDR2 from the germline V gene are SGHVS and FNYEAQ. Here the CDR3 reads CASSSGLFINNEQFF. CDR3 DNA: TGTGCCAGCAGCTCGGGACTGTTCATCAACAATGAGCAGTTCTTC.

This clone showed up just a few times. The CDR3 reads CASSDPLGRTNTEAFF. CDR3 sequence (DNA): TGTGCCAGCAGTGACCCCCTAGGACGTACGAACACTGAAGCTTTCTTT. The chain joins TRBV6-4 to TRBJ1-1; D not certain. V was shortened by 2 bases and J by 1 base, with 14 bases between the two germline ends. CDR1 MRHNA and CDR2 SNTAGT come from the germline V gene. This CDR3 is 16 amino acids long.

The V and J genes are TRBV5-1 and TRBJ2-7; D not resolved. CDR3 length: 15 residues. V was clipped by 0 bases and J by 0 bases, with 10 bases between them. Germline loops: CDR1 SGHRS, CDR2 YFSETQ. Written as DNA, the CDR3 is TGCGCCAGCAGCTTGGACCCTGCCGCCTCCTACGAGCAGTACTTC. Its protein is CASSLDPAASYEQYF. Full variable domain (outside the CDR3, taken from reference TRBV5-1 and TRBJ2-7): KAGVTQTPRYLIKTRGQQVTLSCSPISGHRSVSWYQQTPGQGLQFLFEYFSETQRNKGNFPGRFSGRQFSNSRSEMNVSTLELGDSALYLCASSLDPAASYEQYFGPGTRLTVT.

This sequence joins TRBV18 and TRBJ2-7, with 8 bases matching TRBD1. CDR1 KGHSH and CDR2 LQKENI come from the germline V gene. The CDR3 sequence is 15 residues long. V shed 3 bases and J 3 bases; nucleotides not matched to a gene: 7. The CDR3 DNA reads as TGTGCCAGCTCACCGGACAGGGCCCTCGTCTACGAGCAGTACTTC. Translation: CASSPDRALVYEQYF.

The J gene is TRBJ2-1, the V gene TRBV4-3; no definite D call. CDR3 size: 16 residues. Trimming took off 0 bases at V and 3 bases at J, with 12 bases between the two ends. From germline, CDR1 is LGHNA and CDR2 YSLEER. CDR3 coding DNA: TGCGCCAGCAGCCAAGAATTCCGGCACAGCTACAATGAGCAGTTCTTC. Amino acid sequence: CASSQEFRHSYNEQFF.

CDR3 protein: CASGGSYNSPLHF. The CDR3 DNA follows: TGTGCCAGCGGTGGTAGCTATAATTCACCCCTCCACTTT. The V and J genes are TRBV11-3 and TRBJ1-6; D is undetermined. V was clipped by 8 bases and J by 3 bases, with 8 bases between them. The germline CDR1 and CDR2 sequences are SGHNT and YENEEA. The CDR3 spans 13 residues.

This clone was observed a handful of times. The chain carries TRBV28 and TRBJ1-5, with a tentative D call TRBD1 (5 bases). Germline CDR1 is MDHEN and CDR2 is SYDVKM. This CDR3 has 15 residues. V was trimmed by 7 bases and J by 2 bases, leaving 15 bases between them. DNA of the CDR3: TGTGCCAGCAAGGGTGGGGGGTATGGCAATCAGCCCCAGCATTTT. It translates to CASKGGGYGNQPQHF.

The chain links TRBV7-9 to TRBJ1-2, with 8 bases fitting TRBD1. This CDR3 comprises 12 residues. Germline assignment: CDR1 SEHNR and CDR2 FQNEAQ (reference sequence). The V gene end was trimmed by 5 bases and the J gene end by 6 bases; junction bases not matched to a gene: 2. This CDR3 is CASSPDRDGYTF. The CDR3 DNA follows: TGTGCCAGCAGCCCGGACAGGGATGGCTACACCTTC.

This clone was observed once. The V and J genes are TRBV7-2 and TRBJ2-7; 8 nucleotides align to TRBD1. The CDR3 spans 15 residues. V trimming: 5 bases; J trimming: 2 bases; junction bases outside the gene matches: 8. Germline-derived CDR1 and CDR2 are SGHTA and FQGNSA. The CDR3 DNA sequence: TGTGCCAGCAGCAAGGACAGGGTGAGGACCTACGAGCAGTACTTC. Its protein is CASSKDRVRTYEQYF.

The chain combines TRBV5-4 with TRBJ1-1, with D tentatively TRBD1 (6 bases). Trimming took off 0 bases at V and 8 bases at J, with 8 bases between the two ends. Per germline, CDR1 SGHNT and CDR2 YYREEE (reference sequence). The CDR3 runs to 12 residues. The CDR3 loop reads CASSLAQGEAFF. Here the CDR3 DNA reads TGTGCCAGCAGCTTGGCCCAGGGGGAAGCTTTCTTT.

The V and J genes are TRBV7-2 and TRBJ1-2; D unresolved. V shed 1 base and J shed 3 bases, with 6 bases lying between them. Germline loops: CDR1 SGHTA, CDR2 FQGNSA. The CDR3 loop spans 13 amino acids. In DNA form, the CDR3 reads TGTGCCAGCAGCTTAGGCCGAGACTATGGCTACACCTTC. Its protein product is CASSLGRDYGYTF.

This chain connects TRBV4-3 to TRBJ2-7; 7 nucleotides align to TRBD1. V dropped 2 bases and J dropped 2; count of bases not matched to a gene: 3. This CDR3 comprises 14 residues. CDR1 LGHNA and CDR2 YSLEER come from the germline V gene. The CDR3: CASSQNRGPYEQYF. The CDR3 nucleotides read TGCGCCAGCAGCCAAAACAGGGGACCCTACGAGCAGTACTTC.

This clone has only a few counts. V usage is TRBV15 and J usage is TRBJ1-2, with TRBD1 identical over 7 bases. The germline gives CDR1 LNHNV, CDR2 YYDKDF (reference sequence). The CDR3 consists of 13 residues. Trimming cost V 6 bases and J 3 bases; bases outside gene matches: 4. CDR3 nucleotides: TGTGCCACCAGAGAAACAGGGGACTATGGCTACACCTTC. Translating it yields CATRETGDYGYTF.

The CDR3 reads CASRPEGALLYEQYF. The CDR3 nucleotides are TGTGCCAGCAGACCCGAGGGGGCCCTCTTGTACGAGCAGTACTTC. This chain links TRBV28 with TRBJ2-7, with 7 bases aligning to TRBD1. Germline V lookup: CDR1 MDHEN, CDR2 SYDVKM. V was clipped by 6 bases and J by 4 bases; unmatched bases: 12. This CDR3 region has 15 residues.

The rearrangement uses TRBV12-5 and TRBJ1-3; tentative D call: TRBD1 (5 bases). This CDR3 has 16 amino acids. Germline values: CDR1 LGHNT, CDR2 FRNRAP. Trimming took 1 base from V and 2 from J, leaving 12 bases between them. The CDR3 coding sequence is TGTGCTAGTGGTTTGGGACTCGGGGGTACTGGAAACACCATATATTTT. It specifies CASGLGLGGTGNTIYF.

This chain links TRBV11-1 with TRBJ2-3; 7 nucleotides match TRBD1. V dropped 2 bases and J dropped 1; count of bases not matched to a gene: 0. There are 14 residues in the CDR3. Germline assignment: CDR1 SGHAT and CDR2 FQDESV (reference sequence). The CDR3 region has the DNA TGTGCCAGCAGCTTACAGGGGGGCACAGATACGCAGTATTTT. It specifies CASSLQGGTDTQYF.

This clone was observed a handful of times. The V gene is TRBV14, the J gene TRBJ1-1; TRBD1 might be the D (6 bases). V was pared by 7 bases and J by 2 bases, with 11 bases between. Germline values: CDR1 SGHDN, CDR2 FVKESK. The CDR3 is 13 amino acids. CDR3 in amino acids: CASNVQGNTEAFF. CDR3 coding DNA: TGTGCCAGCAACGTACAGGGTAACACTGAAGCTTTCTTT.

DNA of the CDR3: TGTGCCAGCAGCTTAGAGGGGACAGATACGCAGTATTTT. Protein product: CASSLEGTDTQYF. The chain recombines TRBV13 with TRBJ2-3; D is perhaps TRBD1 (5 bases). The CDR3 contains 13 residues. Germline V gives CDR1 PRHDT, CDR2 FYEKMQ (reference sequence). Trimming shortened V by 1 base and J by 3 bases, and 5 bases separated the two germline ends.

DNA of the CDR3: TGTGCCAGCTCACCTTTCGCGCAGGGGTTGGAGGATACGCAGTATTTT. Encoded protein: CASSPFAQGLEDTQYF. The chain combines TRBV18 with TRBJ2-3; the D gene is possibly TRBD1 (6 bases). Deletions cut 3 bases from V and 6 bases from J, with 19 bases between. The CDR3 length is 16 residues. Germline-derived CDR1 and CDR2 are KGHSH and LQKENI.

As DNA, the CDR3 is TGTGCCAGCAGTTACTCGCGCGGGAGTTCCTACGAGCAGTACTTC. Translated: CASSYSRGSSYEQYF. The chain joins TRBV6-5 to TRBJ2-5; 7 nucleotides match TRBD2. The J call may be incorrect, as the DNA end agrees better with TRBJ2-7. Per the germline V gene, CDR1 is MNHEY and CDR2 is SVGAGI. CDR3 size: 15 residues.

The chain uses TRBV29-1 and TRBJ2-7; 9 bases line up with TRBD1. In germline, CDR1 is SQVTM, CDR2 ANQGSEA. J gave up 1 base and V 8 bases, and 6 bases lay outside the gene matches. The length of the CDR3 is 13 residues. CDR3 sequence: CSFLTGGSYEQYF. Here the CDR3 DNA reads TGCAGCTTCCTGACAGGGGGGTCCTACGAGCAGTACTTC.

This rearrangement joins TRBV10-3 to TRBJ1-1; the D gene is possibly TRBD1 (5 bases). V was pared by 0 bases and J by 5 bases, with 22 bases between. The CDR3 consists of 18 residues. Per the germline V gene, CDR1 is ENHRY and CDR2 is SYGVKD. The CDR3 region is CAISESFGQGRAGTEAFF. CDR3 nucleotide sequence: TGTGCCATCAGTGAGTCCTTTGGGCAGGGTCGTGCTGGGACTGAAGCTTTCTTT.